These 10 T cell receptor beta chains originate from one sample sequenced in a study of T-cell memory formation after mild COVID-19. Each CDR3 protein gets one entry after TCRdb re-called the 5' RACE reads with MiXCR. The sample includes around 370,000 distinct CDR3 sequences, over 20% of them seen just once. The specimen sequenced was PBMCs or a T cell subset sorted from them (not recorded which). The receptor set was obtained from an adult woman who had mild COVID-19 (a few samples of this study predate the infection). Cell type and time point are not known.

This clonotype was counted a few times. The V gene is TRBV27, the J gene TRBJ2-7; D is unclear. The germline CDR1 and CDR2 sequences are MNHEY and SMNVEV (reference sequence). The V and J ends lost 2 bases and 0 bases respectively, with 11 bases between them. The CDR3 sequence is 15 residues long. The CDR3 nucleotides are TGTGCCAGCAGTTTAAGAACCTTACCCTCCTACGAGCAGTACTTC. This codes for CASSLRTLPSYEQYF.

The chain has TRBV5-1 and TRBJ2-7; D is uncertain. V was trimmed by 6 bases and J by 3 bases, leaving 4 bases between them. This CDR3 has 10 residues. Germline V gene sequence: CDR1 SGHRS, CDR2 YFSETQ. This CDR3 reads CASTLYEQYF. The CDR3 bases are TGCGCCAGCACTCTCTACGAGCAGTACTTC.

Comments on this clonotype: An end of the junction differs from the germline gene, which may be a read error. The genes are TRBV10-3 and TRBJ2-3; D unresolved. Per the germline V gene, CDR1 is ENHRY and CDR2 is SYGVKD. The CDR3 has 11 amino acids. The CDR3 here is CAISESDTQYF. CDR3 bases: TGTGCCATCAGCGAGTCAGATACGCAGTATTTT.

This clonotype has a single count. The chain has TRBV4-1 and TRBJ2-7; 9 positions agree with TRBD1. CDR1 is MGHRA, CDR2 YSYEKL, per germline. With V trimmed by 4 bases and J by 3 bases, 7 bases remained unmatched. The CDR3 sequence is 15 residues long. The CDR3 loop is CASSRGRDRDYEQYF. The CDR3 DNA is TGCGCCAGCAGCCGAGGACGGGACAGGGACTACGAGCAGTACTTC.

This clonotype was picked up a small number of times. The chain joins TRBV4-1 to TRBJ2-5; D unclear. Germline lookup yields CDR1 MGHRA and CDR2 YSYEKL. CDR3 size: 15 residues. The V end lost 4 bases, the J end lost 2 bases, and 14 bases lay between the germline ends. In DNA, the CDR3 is TGCGCCAGCAGCCGCCTCGAGGAATCTCAAGAGACCCAGTACTTC. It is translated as CASSRLEESQETQYF.

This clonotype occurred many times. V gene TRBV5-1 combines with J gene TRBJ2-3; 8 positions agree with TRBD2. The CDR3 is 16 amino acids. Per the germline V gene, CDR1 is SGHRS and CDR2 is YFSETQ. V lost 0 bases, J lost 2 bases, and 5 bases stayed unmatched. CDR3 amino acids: CASSLGSSGNTDTQYF. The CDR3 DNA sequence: TGCGCCAGCAGCTTGGGTAGTAGCGGGAACACAGATACGCAGTATTTT.

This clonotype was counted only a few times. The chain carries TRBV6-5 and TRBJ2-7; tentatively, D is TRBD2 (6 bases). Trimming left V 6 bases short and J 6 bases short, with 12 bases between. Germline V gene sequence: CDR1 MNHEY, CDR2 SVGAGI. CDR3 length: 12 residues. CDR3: CASSTTRAEQYF. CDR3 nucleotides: TGTGCCAGCAGCACGACTAGGGCCGAGCAGTACTTC.

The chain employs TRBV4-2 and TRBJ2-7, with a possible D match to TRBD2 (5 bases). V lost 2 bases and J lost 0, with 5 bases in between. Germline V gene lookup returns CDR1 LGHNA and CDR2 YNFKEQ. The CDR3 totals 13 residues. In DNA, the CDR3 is TGTGCCAGCAGCCAACGGGACTCCTACGAGCAGTACTTC. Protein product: CASSQRDSYEQYF.

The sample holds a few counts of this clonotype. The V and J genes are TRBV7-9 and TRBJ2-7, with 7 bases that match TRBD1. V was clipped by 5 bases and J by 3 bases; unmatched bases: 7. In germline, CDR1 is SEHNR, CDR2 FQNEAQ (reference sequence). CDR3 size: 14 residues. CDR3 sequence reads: CASSLGQAYYEQYF. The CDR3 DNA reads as TGTGCCAGCAGCCTCGGACAGGCCTACTACGAGCAGTACTTC.

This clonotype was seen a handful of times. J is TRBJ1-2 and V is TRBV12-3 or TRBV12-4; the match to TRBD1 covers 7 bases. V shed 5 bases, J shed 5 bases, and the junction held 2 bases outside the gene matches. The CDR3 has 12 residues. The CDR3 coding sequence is TGTGCCAGCAGTAGACAGGGTTATGGCTACACCTTC. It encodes CASSRQGYGYTF.